This entry lists 24 T cell receptor beta chains sequenced from one sample in a study of blood T cell repertoires in COVID-19. Data came from immunoSEQ multiplex PCR; TCRdb stores just in-frame clones and leaves some out. This table holds around 280,000 clones, approximately 84% found once. The source material was peripheral blood. These receptors originate from a woman aged 30 to 39 who had recovered from COVID-19.

Remarks on this clone: In the same sample, other DNA sequences code for this CDR3. The V and J genes are TRBV19 and TRBJ2-7; TRBD1 agrees at 8 bases. CDR3 length equals 16 residues. Germline CDR1 and CDR2: LNHDA and SQIVND (reference sequence). V dropped 1 base and J dropped 4; count of bases not matched to a gene: 9. The CDR3 region is CASSIGVGTGPYEQYF. The CDR3 nucleotides are TGTGCCAGTAGTATAGGAGTCGGGACAGGACCTTACGAGCAGTACTTC.

The J gene is TRBJ2-1, the V gene TRBV4-3; 7 bases line up with TRBD1. CDR1 and CDR2 from the germline V gene are LGHNA and YSLEER. V was pared by 4 bases and J by 7 bases, with 19 bases of the junction left unmatched. The CDR3 has 18 residues. The CDR3 DNA sequence: TGCGCCAGCAGCCTCTTACCGGCCTGGACAGGCCGAGAAAATGAGCAGTTCTTC. Encoded protein: CASSLLPAWTGRENEQFF.

The V call is TRBV18, the J call TRBJ1-6, with TRBD1 matching 9 bases. Germline CDR1 is KGHSH and CDR2 is LQKENI. V shed 3 bases and J 6 bases; nucleotides not matched to a gene: 6. The CDR3 loop spans 16 amino acids. The CDR3 protein is CASSPMDRGLNSPLHF. Here the CDR3 DNA reads TGTGCCAGCTCACCTATGGACAGGGGCCTTAATTCACCCCTCCACTTT. Complete variable domain (other parts from reference TRBV18 and TRBJ1-6): NAGVMQNPRHLVRRRGQEARLRCSPMKGHSHVYWYRQLPEEGLKFMVYLQKENIIDESGMPKERFSAEFPKEGPSILRIQQVVRGDSAAYFCASSPMDRGLNSPLHFGNGTRLTVT.

The chain employs TRBV11-2 and TRBJ2-3; D possibly corresponds to TRBD2 (6 bases). CDR1 is SGHAT, CDR2 FQNNGV, per germline. The germline V and J ends were trimmed by 3 bases and 0 bases, with 13 bases remaining between them. The CDR3 consists of 16 residues. The DNA of the CDR3 is TGTGCCAGCAGCTTCTCTGGGGGGAGGAGCACAGATACGCAGTATTTT. Translated: CASSFSGGRSTDTQYF.

The rearrangement joins TRBV20-1 to TRBJ1-1; TRBD1 is a possible D gene (6 bases). Germline V gene lookup returns CDR1 DFQATT and CDR2 SNEGSKA (reference sequence). V was shortened by 5 bases and J by 7 bases, with 11 bases between the two germline ends. The CDR3 is made up of 11 amino acids. CDR3 region: CSAVRDIEAFF. The CDR3 DNA reads as TGCAGTGCTGTTCGGGACATTGAAGCTTTCTTT.

The V call is TRBV2, the J call TRBJ2-2, with TRBD1 matching 8 bases. Looked up from germline, CDR1 is SNHLY and CDR2 is FYNNEI. V gave up 7 bases and J gave up 1 base; unmatched junction bases: 2. The CDR3 runs 14 residues. The CDR3 nucleotides are TGTGCCAGCACCGGGACAGGGAACACCGGGGAGCTGTTTTTT. Its translation: CASTGTGNTGELFF.

The V gene is TRBV6-5, the J gene TRBJ2-2; 7 bases line up with TRBD2. Germline values: CDR1 MNHEY, CDR2 SVGAGI. V lost 7 bases and J lost 1; bases outside the gene matches: 6. CDR3 length: 15 residues. The CDR3 DNA sequence: TGTGCCAGCACCTGGACTAGGAGGAACACCGGGGAGCTGTTTTTT. Translating it yields CASTWTRRNTGELFF.

The chain links TRBV25-1 to TRBJ2-1; D unresolved. Between the trimmed V and J ends, which lost 5 bases and 6 bases, there was a span of 8 bases. CDR3 length: 12 residues. Per the germline V gene, CDR1 is MGHDK and CDR2 is SYGVNS. This CDR3 reads CASSSQVNEQFF. As DNA, the CDR3 is TGTGCCAGCAGTAGCCAGGTCAATGAGCAGTTCTTC.

The V gene is TRBV3-1 (or the pseudogene TRBV3-2), the J gene TRBJ1-1; 7 nucleotides agree with TRBD1. The CDR3 runs to 15 residues. The junction had 9 bases not matched to a gene; V was cut back by 6 bases and J by 2 bases. CDR1 and CDR2 (germline): LGHDT, YNNKEL (reference sequence). CDR3 residues: CASSLPGQVNTEAFF. Written as DNA, the CDR3 is TGTGCCAGCAGTCTCCCCGGACAGGTCAACACTGAAGCTTTCTTT.

This clone was seen a handful of times. The chain combines TRBV3-1 (or the pseudogene TRBV3-2) with TRBJ2-3, with 7 bases matching TRBD2. Germline V lookup: CDR1 LGHDT, CDR2 YNNKEL (reference sequence). Trimming cost V 0 bases and J 1 base; bases outside gene matches: 4. The CDR3 totals 16 residues. For the CDR3, the DNA is TGTGCCAGCAGCCAAGATAGCACTAGCGGCACAGATACGCAGTATTTT. Translation: CASSQDSTSGTDTQYF.

The chain uses TRBV6-6 and TRBJ1-1; 8 bases line up with TRBD1. CDR3 length equals 13 residues. V trimming: 10 bases; J trimming: 4 bases; junction bases outside the gene matches: 8. Germline lookup yields CDR1 MNHNY and CDR2 SVGAGI (reference sequence). The CDR3 sequence: CATTWTGSTEAFF. CDR3 sequence (DNA): TGTGCCACCACGTGGACAGGGAGCACTGAAGCTTTCTTT.

This clone was counted a single time. The V and J genes are TRBV5-4 and TRBJ2-5, with D unresolved. Germline V gene lookup returns CDR1 SGHNT and CDR2 YYREEE (reference sequence). The CDR3 is 13 residues long. The V end was cut by 0 bases, the J end by 5 bases, with 8 bases between. The CDR3 loop is CASSLVQRETQYF. For the CDR3, the DNA is TGTGCCAGCAGCTTGGTGCAGAGGGAGACCCAGTACTTC.

The chain combines TRBV2 with TRBJ1-2, with D perhaps TRBD1 (5 bases). V was clipped by 2 bases and J by 6 bases, with 16 bases between them. The CDR3 is 15 amino acids. Germline V gene lookup returns CDR1 SNHLY and CDR2 FYNNEI. CDR3 loop: CASSESSGPDHGYTF. CDR3 DNA sequence: TGTGCCAGCAGTGAAAGCTCAGGGCCCGACCATGGCTACACCTTC.

The V gene is TRBV18, the J gene TRBJ1-5; TRBD1 matches 7 bases. Per germline, CDR1 KGHSH and CDR2 LQKENI. V lost 0 bases and J lost 7; bases outside the gene matches: 9. This CDR3 is 16 amino acids long. CDR3 DNA sequence: TGTGCCAGCTCACCACCTGAAGGGACAGCAGGACAGCCCCAGCATTTT. It yields the protein CASSPPEGTAGQPQHF.

The V call is TRBV25-1, the J call TRBJ1-1, with D tentatively TRBD1 (5 bases). Trimming stripped 5 bases from V and 11 bases from J, with 18 bases between. Looked up from germline, CDR1 is MGHDK and CDR2 is SYGVNS. The CDR3 totals 13 residues. The CDR3 reads CASSPDNNLGAFF. Written as DNA, the CDR3 is TGTGCCAGCAGTCCGGACAACAACCTAGGGGCTTTCTTT.

This chain links TRBV2 with TRBJ2-1; D is possibly TRBD2 (6 bases). CDR1 and CDR2 (germline): SNHLY, FYNNEI. Trimming took off 7 bases at V and 0 bases at J, with 19 bases between the two ends. There are 17 residues in the CDR3. The CDR3 nucleotides read TGTGCCAGCACCCTCGGCGGGATAGGAAGCTCCTACAATGAGCAGTTCTTC. Translation: CASTLGGIGSSYNEQFF. Drawing the rest from reference TRBV2 and TRBJ2-1, the complete variable domain is EPEVTQTPSHQVTQMGQEVILRCVPISNHLYFYWYRQILGQKVEFLVSFYNNEISEKSEIFDDQFSVERPDGSNFTLKIRSTKLEDSAMYFCASTLGGIGSSYNEQFFGPGTRLTVL.

This clone was picked up one time. The CDR3 here is CASSVVAASYNEQFF. Here the CDR3 DNA reads TGTGCCAGCAGCGTCGTAGCGGCCTCCTACAATGAGCAGTTCTTC. The chain couples TRBV9 to TRBJ2-1; possibly TRBD2 for D (6 bases). The V and J ends lost 2 bases and 0 bases respectively, with 9 bases between them. The germline V gene has CDR1 SGDLS and CDR2 YYNGEE. The CDR3 contains 15 residues.

The V gene is TRBV6-5, the J gene TRBJ1-2, with D uncertain. V lost 11 bases and J 1 base, leaving 14 bases between the germline ends. Germline CDR1 reads MNHEY; CDR2 reads SVGAGI. The CDR3 loop spans 13 amino acids. CDR3 DNA: TGTGCCTCGTATCATGCAGTTAACTATGGCTACACCTTC. Translated: CASYHAVNYGYTF.

This clone has only a few counts. The chain couples TRBV19 to TRBJ2-1; 10 positions agree with TRBD2. The CDR3 consists of 15 residues. The V gene's germline CDR1 is LNHDA and CDR2 SQIVND (reference sequence). V was pared by 5 bases and J by 4 bases, with 5 bases of the junction left unmatched. Here the CDR3 DNA reads TGTGCCAGTAGTGAGCTAGCGGGGGTTTACAATGAGCAGTTCTTC. Its translation is CASSELAGVYNEQFF.

This chain connects TRBV4-1 to TRBJ2-7, with 9 bases lining up with TRBD1. V gave up 3 bases and J gave up 5 bases; unmatched junction bases: 11. There are 16 residues in the CDR3. Germline CDR1 and CDR2: MGHRA and YSYEKL. DNA for the CDR3: TGCGCCAGCAGCCAGTATCCGGGACAGGGAAAAAACGAGCAGTACTTC. It yields the protein CASSQYPGQGKNEQYF.

V and J are TRBV3-1 (or the pseudogene TRBV3-2) and TRBJ2-3; D is possibly TRBD2 (6 bases). The CDR3 is made up of 14 amino acids. Germline CDR1 LGHDT, CDR2 YNNKEL (reference sequence). Trimming took 8 bases from V and 3 from J, leaving 15 bases between them. CDR3 coding DNA: TGTGCCAGCGCACCCGAGGCGGGAACAGATACGCAGTATTTT. Translated, it gives CASAPEAGTDTQYF.

The chain carries TRBV28 and TRBJ1-3, with D unclear. CDR1 and CDR2 (germline): MDHEN, SYDVKM. The CDR3 is made up of 14 amino acids. V was pared by 4 bases and J by 7 bases, with 14 bases between. CDR3 amino acids: CASSSVFGVNTIYF. As DNA, the CDR3 is TGTGCCAGCAGTTCGGTTTTCGGGGTCAACACCATATATTTT.

The CDR3 DNA reads as TGTGCCAGCAGCTTTGGGCGCGGCGGGGGGGCCGGCGGTGAGCAGTTCTTC. Translation gives CASSFGRGGGAGGEQFF. This chain uses TRBV7-9 with TRBJ2-1; 9 nucleotides align to TRBD2. The CDR3 is made up of 17 amino acids. Germline CDR1 reads SEHNR; CDR2 reads FQNEAQ (reference sequence). Trimming removed 3 bases from V and 9 bases from J; junction bases left unmatched: 15.

This clone showed up just once. In DNA, the CDR3 is TGTGCCAGCAGCTTGGGGGCCAGCTTTCTAGCCAAAAACATTCAGTACTTC. This codes for CASSLGASFLAKNIQYF. J is TRBJ2-4 and V is TRBV5-6, with D unclear. CDR3 size: 17 residues. Germline lookup yields CDR1 SGHDT and CDR2 YYEEEE. Trimming shortened V by 0 bases and J by 0 bases, and 13 bases separated the two germline ends.